The 7 T cell receptor beta chains reported below all come from one sample, sequenced in a study of shared clonotypes between healthy human individuals. Method: immunoSEQ multiplex PCR; TCRdb's copy keeps in-frame clones and lacks some. The sample records nearly 750,000 clones, around 77% being singletons. Sequencing input: memory CD4+ T cells sorted from blood. As to subset: CD45RA-negative fraction. All receptors come from a woman aged 25 to 45 in good health.

The chain couples TRBV10-1 to TRBJ1-1; no clear D gene. The V end was cut by 5 bases, the J end by 0 bases, with 7 bases between. CDR1 and CDR2 (germline): WNHNN, SYGVQD (reference sequence). This CDR3 has 13 residues. The CDR3 nucleotides read TGCGCCAGCAGTCCGGTCTTGAACACTGAAGCTTTCTTT. It specifies CASSPVLNTEAFF.

This chain links TRBV27 with TRBJ2-1, with TRBD2 matching 12 bases. This CDR3 has 16 residues. The V gene end was trimmed by 3 bases and the J gene end by 7 bases; junction bases not matched to a gene: 7. Germline CDR1 MNHEY, CDR2 SMNVEV (reference sequence). The CDR3 reads CASSFLTSGRPNEQFF. The CDR3 bases are TGTGCCAGCAGTTTCCTAACTAGCGGGAGGCCTAATGAGCAGTTCTTC.

This sequence joins TRBV4-1 and TRBJ2-3; 12 bases are shared with TRBD2. V shed 1 base and J 5 bases; nucleotides not matched to a gene: 1. The CDR3 extends over 15 amino acids. Germline-derived CDR1 and CDR2 are MGHRA and YSYEKL. This chain's CDR3 is CASSQVGLAGDTQYF. The CDR3 nucleotides are TGCGCCAGCAGCCAAGTGGGACTAGCGGGAGATACGCAGTATTTT.

This rearrangement joins TRBV6-6 to TRBJ2-3, with 13 bases lining up with TRBD2. CDR1 is MNHNY, CDR2 SVGAGI, per germline (reference sequence). This CDR3 has 15 amino acids. V gave up 8 bases and J gave up 5 bases; unmatched junction bases: 7. In nucleotides, the CDR3 is TGTGCCAGCCACCGGACTAGCGGGAGTGTAGATACGCAGTATTTT. Its translation: CASHRTSGSVDTQYF.

The chain uses TRBV5-1 and TRBJ2-1, with D tentatively TRBD2 (5 bases). The CDR3 extends over 14 amino acids. The germline V gene has CDR1 SGHRS and CDR2 YFSETQ. The V and J ends lost 9 bases and 7 bases respectively, with 20 bases between them. The CDR3 spells CAKHGPRGPNEQFF. DNA for the CDR3: TGCGCCAAACACGGGCCCCGAGGGCCGAATGAGCAGTTCTTC. Variable domain in full (rest from reference TRBV5-1 and TRBJ2-1): KAGVTQTPRYLIKTRGQQVTLSCSPISGHRSVSWYQQTPGQGLQFLFEYFSETQRNKGNFPGRFSGRQFSNSRSEMNVSTLELGDSALYLCAKHGPRGPNEQFFGPGTRLTVL.

The rearrangement links TRBV5-1 to TRBJ2-5, with D maybe TRBD2 (6 bases). CDR1 is SGHRS, CDR2 YFSETQ, per germline. The CDR3 runs 15 residues. V lost 0 bases, J lost 4 bases, and 13 bases lay in between. The CDR3 loop reads CASSLAQGGRETQYF. In DNA form, the CDR3 reads TGCGCCAGCAGCTTGGCTCAGGGAGGACGAGAGACCCAGTACTTC.

This CDR3 reads CASGPRQATNEKLFF. CDR3 in DNA: TGTGCCAGTGGACCGAGACAGGCAACTAATGAAAAACTGTTTTTT. The chain couples TRBV19 to TRBJ1-4; weak D call: TRBD1 (6 bases). CDR1 is LNHDA and CDR2 is SQIVND in the germline V gene (reference sequence). The CDR3 is made up of 15 amino acids. V shed 8 bases and J shed 0 bases, with 13 bases lying between them.